The next 7 T cell receptor beta chains were all read from a single sample in a study of shared clonotypes between healthy human individuals. The method was immunoSEQ multiplex PCR; TCRdb's version includes in-frame clones alone and lacks a portion of them. Of about 2 million clones in the sample, 85% to 95% were seen once. The sequencing input was naive CD4+ T cells sorted from blood. Noted subset: CD45RA+ positively selected. The receptors were sampled from a man between 18 and 35 years old in good health.

The gene calls are TRBV5-1 and TRBJ1-3; 9 bases fit TRBD1. CDR1 SGHRS and CDR2 YFSETQ come from the germline V gene. Unmatched junction bases numbered 10, after V lost 4 bases and J lost 2 bases. The CDR3 loop spans 17 amino acids. CDR3 region: CASSAASQGATGNTIYF. CDR3 in DNA: TGCGCCAGCAGCGCCGCCTCACAGGGGGCCACTGGAAACACCATATATTTT.

The chain links TRBV5-1 to TRBJ2-5, with unresolved D. The germline V gene encodes CDR1 SGHRS and CDR2 YFSETQ. Trimming took 0 bases from V and 1 from J, leaving 7 bases between them. The CDR3 has 14 amino acids. The CDR3 nucleotides are TGCGCCAGCAGCTTGGATCCGGGCCAAGAGACCCAGTACTTC. Amino acid sequence: CASSLDPGQETQYF.

As for this clone: The junction does not match germline at one end; this may be a read error. The chain combines TRBV6-5 with TRBJ1-1; a weak D match, TRBD1 (5 bases). In germline, CDR1 is MNHEY, CDR2 SVGAGI. The CDR3 has 15 amino acids. CDR3 sequence reads: CASSFSDIRNTEAFF. For the CDR3, the DNA is TGTGCTAGCAGTTTCTCGGACATTAGGAACACTGAAGCTTTCTTT.

The genes are TRBV2 and TRBJ2-7; 9 nucleotides agree with TRBD1. CDR1 SNHLY and CDR2 FYNNEI come from the germline V gene. The junction had 4 bases not matched to a gene; V was cut back by 6 bases and J by 4 bases. CDR3 size: 13 residues. The chain's CDR3 is CASSQGQGYEQYF. CDR3 nucleotide sequence: TGTGCCAGCAGCCAGGGACAGGGTTACGAGCAGTACTTC.

The sample holds one count of this clone. The CDR3 DNA follows: TGTGCCAGCAGTTACAGTGGGACACTCATGAACACTGAAGCTTTCTTT. Protein product: CASSYSGTLMNTEAFF. J is TRBJ1-1 and V is TRBV6-5, with D perhaps matching TRBD1 (6 bases). The ends were cut back, 2 bases at V and 0 bases at J, with 13 bases in the middle. This CDR3 spans 16 amino acids. Germline CDR1 reads MNHEY; CDR2 reads SVGAGI.

V gene TRBV18 combines with J gene TRBJ1-3; unclear D gene. CDR1 KGHSH and CDR2 LQKENI come from the germline V gene. Deletions cut 0 bases from V and 2 bases from J, with 8 bases between. This CDR3 contains 15 residues. CDR3 nucleotide sequence: TGTGCCAGCTCACCACCGTCAATTCCTGGAAACACCATATATTTT. Its translation: CASSPPSIPGNTIYF.

The chain links TRBV7-2 to TRBJ2-2; TRBD1 matches 7 bases. From germline, CDR1 is SGHTA and CDR2 FQGNSA. The CDR3 length is 15 residues. Trimming at V came to 0 bases and at J to 5 bases, leaving 3 bases not matched to a gene. The CDR3 sequence: CASSLATGKTGELFF. The CDR3, as DNA: TGTGCCAGCAGCTTAGCGACAGGGAAAACCGGGGAGCTGTTTTTT.